This entry lists 22 T cell receptor beta chains sequenced from one sample in a study of early T cells in non-severe SARS-CoV-2 infection. MiXCR, run by TCRdb on the 5' RACE reads, gives a single entry per CDR3 protein. The sample includes approximately 77,000 distinct CDR3 sequences, about 5% of them seen just once. Sequenced here: whole blood, sampled at baseline. The receptor set was obtained from an adult who was a healthcare worker with PCR-confirmed SARS-CoV-2 infection or an uninfected control (not recorded which).

There are many counts of this clonotype. The chain is built from TRBV7-9 and TRBJ2-7, with D possibly being TRBD1 or TRBD2 (7 bases each). CDR1 and CDR2 from the germline V gene are SEHNR and FQNEAQ (reference sequence). Trimming shortened V by 3 bases and J by 6 bases, and 21 bases separated the two germline ends. The CDR3 consists of 16 residues. The CDR3 region is CASSLGRGRPWGEQYF. CDR3 DNA: TGTGCCAGCAGCTTGGGGAGGGGGCGTCCCTGGGGCGAGCAGTACTTC. The entire variable domain, with the rest obtained from reference TRBV7-9 and TRBJ2-7, is as follows: DTGVSQNPRHKITKRGQNVTFRCDPISEHNRLYWYRQTLGQGPEFLTYFQNEAQLEKSRLLSDRFSAERPKGSFSTLEIQRTEQGDSAMYLCASSLGRGRPWGEQYFGPGTRLTVT.

This clonotype was counted between two and nine times. The chain joins TRBV7-9 to TRBJ1-6; D is unclear. Trimming pared 1 base from V and 10 bases from J, leaving 14 bases between. CDR1 SEHNR and CDR2 FQNEAQ come from the germline V gene (reference sequence). CDR3 length: 15 amino acids. The CDR3 here is CASSLVAERRSPLHF. In nucleotides, the CDR3 is TGTGCCAGCAGCTTAGTAGCAGAAAGGAGATCACCCCTCCACTTT. Complete variable domain (other parts from reference TRBV7-9 and TRBJ1-6): DTGVSQNPRHKITKRGQNVTFRCDPISEHNRLYWYRQTLGQGPEFLTYFQNEAQLEKSRLLSDRFSAERPKGSFSTLEIQRTEQGDSAMYLCASSLVAERRSPLHFGNGTRLTVT.

The CDR3 here is CASSETGNNQPQHF. In DNA, the CDR3 is TGTGCCAGCAGCGAAACAGGGAACAATCAGCCCCAGCATTTT. This chain links TRBV9 with TRBJ1-5, with D possibly matching TRBD1 (6 bases). Germline V gives CDR1 SGDLS, CDR2 YYNGEE. The CDR3 sequence is 14 residues long. V was clipped by 3 bases and J by 3 bases, with 10 bases between them.

This clonotype turned up a few times. This chain uses TRBV5-1 with TRBJ2-3, with D unresolved. Germline values: CDR1 SGHRS, CDR2 YFSETQ. This CDR3 is built from 15 residues. V was shortened by 0 bases and J by 2 bases, with 10 bases between the two germline ends. This CDR3 is CASSLGGWTTDTQYF. The CDR3 region has the DNA TGCGCCAGCAGCTTGGGGGGATGGACCACAGATACGCAGTATTTT.

This clonotype came up a few times. CDR3 protein: CASTYGASGAPEAFF. In DNA form, the CDR3 reads TGTGCCAGCACCTACGGTGCCTCCGGGGCCCCTGAAGCTTTCTTT. The rearrangement joins TRBV14 to TRBJ1-1; D perhaps matches TRBD1 (5 bases). V gave up 7 bases and J gave up 6 bases, with 21 bases separating them. The CDR3 extends over 15 amino acids. Germline CDR1 SGHDN, CDR2 FVKESK.

This clonotype has at least ten counts. CDR3 residues: CASSVRTGANVLTF. In DNA form, the CDR3 reads TGTGCCAGCAGCGTCAGAACTGGGGCCAACGTCCTGACTTTC. V and J are TRBV9 and TRBJ2-6; D is ambiguous. V lost 2 bases and J lost 2, with 5 bases in between. Germline CDR1 is SGDLS and CDR2 is YYNGEE. The length of the CDR3 is 14 residues. The variable domain in full, completed from reference TRBV9 and TRBJ2-6, reads DSGVTQTPKHLITATGQRVTLRCSPRSGDLSVYWYQQSLDQGLQFLIQYYNGEERAKGNILERFSAQQFPDLHSELNLSSLELGDSALYFCASSVRTGANVLTFGAGSRLTVL.

The chain has TRBV24-1 and TRBJ2-3; D ambiguous. CDR1 and CDR2 (germline): KGHDR, SFDVKD. The CDR3 extends over 13 amino acids. Between the trimmed V and J ends, which lost 5 bases and 6 bases, there was a span of 11 bases. This CDR3 reads CATSAQPSDTQYF. The CDR3 bases are TGTGCCACCAGTGCCCAGCCGTCGGATACGCAGTATTTT.

This clonotype was recorded at least ten times. V and J are TRBV6-5 and TRBJ2-4; 12 nucleotides agree with TRBD2. Germline V gene lookup returns CDR1 MNHEY and CDR2 SVGAGI. The J segment lost 4 bases and the V segment lost 4 bases, leaving 5 bases of the junction unmatched. The CDR3 is made up of 16 amino acids. The CDR3 sequence: CASSSRLAGAKNIQYF. The CDR3 bases are TGTGCCAGCAGTTCACGACTAGCGGGAGCAAAAAACATTCAGTACTTC.

The gene calls are TRBV7-9 and TRBJ1-1; D gene unclear. CDR1 and CDR2 from the germline V gene are SEHNR and FQNEAQ (reference sequence). CDR3 size: 12 residues. V dropped 1 base and J dropped 11 bases, with 11 bases sitting between them. The CDR3 loop is CASSLDPDRAFF. The DNA for the CDR3 is TGTGCCAGCAGCTTAGATCCGGATCGGGCTTTCTTT.

There are a few counts of this clonotype. The gene calls are TRBV2 and TRBJ2-1, with D unresolved. CDR3 length: 12 amino acids. Germline V gives CDR1 SNHLY, CDR2 FYNNEI. V was shortened by 6 bases and J by 11 bases, with 14 bases between the two germline ends. CDR3 DNA: TGTGCCAGCAGCCCACAACTCTTTCAGCAGTTCTTC. It is translated as CASSPQLFQQFF.

This clonotype was counted only a few times. Written as DNA, the CDR3 is TGTGCCTGGAACAGGGGGCGCGGGTACGAGCAGTACTTC. This sequence encodes CAWNRGRGYEQYF. The chain links TRBV30 to TRBJ2-7; 9 bases fit TRBD1. V was clipped by 4 bases and J by 4 bases; unmatched bases: 5. The CDR3 runs 13 residues. Germline V gene lookup returns CDR1 GTSNPN and CDR2 SVGIG (reference sequence).

This clonotype has at least ten counts. This chain connects TRBV5-1 to TRBJ1-2; D remains ambiguous. The CDR3 extends over 15 amino acids. Per the germline V gene, CDR1 is SGHRS and CDR2 is YFSETQ. The V gene lost 2 bases and the J gene lost 0 bases, with 11 bases spanning the gap. DNA of the CDR3: TGCGCCAGCAGCTTATCGGGCCGCACTAACTATGGCTACACCTTC. As protein: CASSLSGRTNYGYTF.

At least ten counts were recorded for this clonotype. V is TRBV29-1 and J is TRBJ1-2; D ambiguous. Germline values: CDR1 SQVTM, CDR2 ANQGSEA. The CDR3 extends over 9 amino acids. Trimming took off 4 bases at V and 8 bases at J, with 5 bases between the two ends. CDR3 coding DNA: TGCAGCGTTGTGGAAGGCTACACCTTC. This gives the protein CSVVEGYTF.

This clonotype was counted only a few times. The chain uses TRBV4-1 and TRBJ1-2; D unresolved. V was pared by 1 base and J by 4 bases, with 10 bases between. Germline lookup yields CDR1 MGHRA and CDR2 YSYEKL. There are 14 residues in the CDR3. The CDR3 DNA is TGCGCCAGCAGCCAAGCGCCAGGAATCTATGGCTACACCTTC. Residues: CASSQAPGIYGYTF.

The rearrangement uses TRBV20-1 and TRBJ1-5; no reliable D call. The CDR3 is made up of 14 amino acids. Germline assignment: CDR1 DFQATT and CDR2 SNEGSKA (reference sequence). The ends were cut back, 5 bases at V and 4 bases at J, with 15 bases in the middle. CDR3 amino acids: CSARPRAGNQPQHF. The CDR3 DNA is TGCAGTGCTCGGCCGAGAGCAGGTAATCAGCCCCAGCATTTT.

This clonotype was counted between two and nine times. The chain employs TRBV10-2 and TRBJ2-1; D is unclear. V dropped 5 bases and J dropped 5 bases, with 10 bases sitting between them. Per the germline V gene, CDR1 is WSHSY and CDR2 is SAAADI. CDR3 length equals 13 residues. CDR3: CASSRFHDNEQFF. The CDR3, as DNA: TGCGCCAGCAGTCGTTTCCATGACAATGAGCAGTTCTTC.

This clonotype occurred many times. The chain recombines TRBV6-5 with TRBJ2-7; D might be TRBD1 or TRBD2, each matching 5 bases. Trimming removed 8 bases at V and 0 bases at J, with 11 bases between. CDR1 and CDR2 from the germline V gene are MNHEY and SVGAGI. The CDR3 length is 13 residues. CDR3: CASARGPSYEQYF. The CDR3 DNA reads as TGTGCCAGCGCCCGGGGACCCTCCTACGAGCAGTACTTC.

This clonotype was seen repeatedly, ten times or more. V is TRBV20-1 and J is TRBJ2-7; 7 bases match TRBD1. J gave up 2 bases and V 7 bases, and 11 bases lay outside the gene matches. The CDR3 length is 14 residues. Germline V gene lookup returns CDR1 DFQATT and CDR2 SNEGSKA (reference sequence). CDR3: CSGQGHLPPYEQYF. The CDR3 DNA sequence: TGCAGTGGACAGGGTCACCTACCCCCCTACGAGCAGTACTTC.

V usage is TRBV7-9 and J usage is TRBJ2-7; D unclear. Per germline, CDR1 SEHNR and CDR2 FQNEAQ (reference sequence). Trimming stripped 5 bases from V and 4 bases from J, with 18 bases between. The CDR3 is 15 amino acids. The chain's CDR3 is CASSPIRRGLYEQYF. CDR3 nucleotide sequence: TGTGCCAGCAGCCCCATAAGACGAGGCTTGTACGAGCAGTACTTC. The whole variable domain, remainder taken from reference TRBV7-9 and TRBJ2-7, is DTGVSQNPRHKITKRGQNVTFRCDPISEHNRLYWYRQTLGQGPEFLTYFQNEAQLEKSRLLSDRFSAERPKGSFSTLEIQRTEQGDSAMYLCASSPIRRGLYEQYFGPGTRLTVT.

The genes are TRBV9 and TRBJ1-1; 9 positions match TRBD1. V lost 0 bases, J lost 0 bases, and 12 bases stayed unmatched. This CDR3 comprises 19 residues. Germline V gene lookup returns CDR1 SGDLS and CDR2 YYNGEE. CDR3 loop: CASSVVPMGQGLMNTEAFF. CDR3 nucleotides: TGTGCCAGCAGCGTAGTTCCCATGGGACAGGGACTCATGAACACTGAAGCTTTCTTT. Together with reference TRBV9 and TRBJ1-1, the CDR3 gives the full variable domain: DSGVTQTPKHLITATGQRVTLRCSPRSGDLSVYWYQQSLDQGLQFLIQYYNGEERAKGNILERFSAQQFPDLHSELNLSSLELGDSALYFCASSVVPMGQGLMNTEAFFGQGTRLTVV.

The rearrangement links TRBV29-1 to TRBJ1-1, with unresolved D. The germline V gene encodes CDR1 SQVTM and CDR2 ANQGSEA. This CDR3 spans 11 amino acids. Trimming removed 7 bases at V and 4 bases at J, with 10 bases between. In DNA form, the CDR3 reads TGCAGCGCCACCGTAGGCACTGAAGCTTTCTTT. It is translated as CSATVGTEAFF.

This clonotype was recorded a few times. The genes are TRBV9 and TRBJ2-1, with 7 bases that match TRBD2. CDR1 is SGDLS and CDR2 is YYNGEE in the germline V gene. J lost 2 bases, V lost 4 bases, and 3 bases had no gene match. The CDR3 contains 14 residues. The CDR3 here is CASSLREAYNEQFF. CDR3 bases: TGTGCCAGCAGCCTCCGGGAGGCCTACAATGAGCAGTTCTTC.